This T cell receptor beta chain was captured by sequencing in a study of blood T cell repertoires in COVID-19. Across the study: The United States, Italy and Spain supplied acute and convalescent COVID-19 samples.

Original handling: Nucleated cell number was recorded as an estimate derived from reference gene primer amplification. The table came from immunoSEQ multiplex PCR; TCRdb's copy has only in-frame clones and leaves some out. V and J calls and clone size follow that table, whereas D and trimming were derived from the DNA. This table holds about 150,000 clones, over 80% found once. CDR1 is SGHNT, CDR2 YYREEE, per germline (reference sequence). The CDR3 runs 14 residues. The V and J ends lost 0 bases and 0 bases respectively, with 6 bases between them. Seattle researchers signed up patients amid active infection and tracked them longitudinally.

This sequence joins TRBV5-4 and TRBJ1-1; no firm D call. Sequencing input: peripheral blood. The sequence derives from a woman older than 75 with COVID-19, enrolled during active disease. The CDR3 coding sequence is TGTGCCAGCAGCTTGGCATCCATGAACACTGAAGCTTTCTTT. It translates to CASSLASMNTEAFF. The full variable domain, its missing parts supplied by reference TRBV5-4 and TRBJ1-1, is ETGVTQSPTHLIKTRGQQVTLRCSSQSGHNTVSWYQQALGQGPQFIFQYYREEENGRGNFPPRFSGLQFPNYSSELNVNALELDDSALYLCASSLASMNTEAFFGQGTRLTVV.